These 14 T cell receptor beta chains originate from one sample sequenced in a study of blood T cells in healthy people across ages. A sample-barcoded 5' primer and a J-beta primer mix were used in a second PCR of roughly 7 to 12 cycles. One entry per CDR3 protein, called by TCRdb with MiXCR from the 5' RACE reads. The sample shows 650,000 to 800,000 distinct CDR3 sequences, approximately 44% of them seen only once. The sequencing sample was made of blood. These receptors originate from a man in his sixties in good health.

This clonotype was counted only a few times. J is TRBJ2-7 and V is TRBV6-2 or TRBV6-3, with 10 bases fitting TRBD2. The end of the DNA is better explained by TRBJ2-5, so the J call may be wrong. This CDR3 is built from 16 residues. Per germline, CDR1 MNHEY and CDR2 SVGEGT. Here the CDR3 DNA reads TGTGCCAGCAGGACCTACAGCGGGGGGGCCTTAAAGACCCAGTACTTC. This sequence encodes CASRTYSGGALKTQYF.

The V and J genes are TRBV7-2 and TRBJ2-1; D not resolved. CDR1 and CDR2 from the germline V gene are SGHTA and FQGNSA. This CDR3 comprises 14 residues. Deletions cut 2 bases from V and 10 bases from J, with 15 bases between. In DNA form, the CDR3 reads TGTGCCAGCAGCTTAAGAAGGAATACAAGGGAGCAGTTCTTC. Amino acid sequence: CASSLRRNTREQFF.

This chain connects TRBV5-1 to TRBJ2-7, with 8 bases fitting TRBD2. V shed 1 base, J shed 7 bases, and the junction held 13 bases outside the gene matches. The CDR3 length is 16 residues. Germline V gene sequence: CDR1 SGHRS, CDR2 YFSETQ. The CDR3: CASSLNAGGLYNEQYF. CDR3 DNA: TGCGCCAGCAGCTTGAATGCGGGGGGCCTCTACAATGAGCAGTACTTC.

The chain joins TRBV27 to TRBJ2-6; a possible D gene is TRBD1 (5 bases). This CDR3 comprises 16 residues. The germline CDR1 and CDR2 sequences are MNHEY and SMNVEV (reference sequence). V was clipped by 3 bases and J by 2 bases, with 11 bases between them. The CDR3 loop reads CASSFYNRPGANVLTF. The DNA for the CDR3 is TGTGCCAGCAGTTTTTACAACAGGCCTGGGGCCAACGTCCTGACTTTC.

The genes are TRBV9 and TRBJ2-5; D ambiguous. The V end lost 6 bases, the J end lost 11 bases, and 14 bases lay between the germline ends. CDR3 length: 11 amino acids. CDR1 is SGDLS, CDR2 YYNGEE, per germline. DNA for the CDR3: TGTGCCAGCAAAGGAGACAATGAGCAGTACTTC. Amino acid sequence: CASKGDNEQYF.

This clonotype was observed a handful of times. The chain links TRBV20-1 to TRBJ2-7, with a weak D call TRBD2 (6 bases). The CDR3 spans 18 residues. Looked up from germline, CDR1 is DFQATT and CDR2 is SNEGSKA (reference sequence). V was pared by 2 bases and J by 6 bases, with 29 bases between. CDR3 nucleotides: TGCAGTGCTAGACCCTTCCCGGGACTTGACTACGGCAATAGCGAGCAGTACTTC. Its translation is CSARPFPGLDYGNSEQYF.

V is TRBV10-3 and J is TRBJ2-3; D not resolved. V was cut by 2 bases and J by 2 bases, with 5 bases left in between. The CDR3 contains 13 residues. Per the germline V gene, CDR1 is ENHRY and CDR2 is SYGVKD. For the CDR3, the DNA is TGTGCCATCAGTGAGAAGTTCACAGATACGCAGTATTTT. As protein: CAISEKFTDTQYF.

The V and J genes are TRBV7-9 and TRBJ1-1, with no clear D. With 8 bases removed from V and 4 bases from J, the gap between germline ends came to 17 bases. In germline, CDR1 is SEHNR, CDR2 FQNEAQ (reference sequence). This CDR3 comprises 14 residues. The CDR3 coding sequence is TGTGCCAGCGCCATTTTTCGGCAGACCACTGAAGCTTTCTTT. Its protein is CASAIFRQTTEAFF.

The chain has TRBV29-1 and TRBJ2-5; 11 bases are a match to TRBD2. Germline V CDR1 and CDR2: SQVTM, ANQGSEA. V shed 4 bases and J 11 bases; nucleotides not matched to a gene: 15. The CDR3 runs to 15 residues. For the CDR3, the DNA is TGCAGCGTTGGACTAGCGGGGACTATTGGGAATGAGCAGTACTTC. This codes for CSVGLAGTIGNEQYF. The full variable domain, completed using reference TRBV29-1 and TRBJ2-5, is SAVISQKPSRDICQRGTSLTIQCQVDSQVTMMFWYRQQPGQSLTLIATANQGSEATYESGFVIDKFPISRPNLTFSTLTVSNMSPEDSSIYLCSVGLAGTIGNEQYFGPGTRLLVL.

This clonotype was counted a single time. The chain joins TRBV6-5 to TRBJ1-2; D is perhaps TRBD1 (5 bases). V lost 6 bases and J lost 5, with 13 bases in between. This CDR3 has 13 residues. Per germline, CDR1 MNHEY and CDR2 SVGAGI. CDR3 residues: CASSDGAGYGYTF. The CDR3 DNA follows: TGTGCCAGCAGCGACGGGGCCGGTTATGGCTACACCTTC.

The chain joins TRBV10-3 to TRBJ1-4, with no clear D. CDR1 and CDR2 (germline): ENHRY, SYGVKD. CDR3 length: 15 residues. V shed 0 bases and J shed 5 bases, with 10 bases lying between them. CDR3 in DNA: TGTGCCATCAGTGAGTCGCAGCCGGGCAATGAAAAACTGTTTTTT. Its translation: CAISESQPGNEKLFF.

This chain uses TRBV6-5 with TRBJ2-1; the D gene is possibly TRBD2 (5 bases). Trimming stripped 6 bases from V and 5 bases from J, with 20 bases between. Looked up from germline, CDR1 is MNHEY and CDR2 is SVGAGI. The CDR3 has 16 amino acids. CDR3 loop: CASSRVRRRANNEQFF. CDR3 nucleotide sequence: TGTGCCAGCAGCCGCGTTAGAAGGCGGGCTAACAATGAGCAGTTCTTC.

The chain links TRBV7-2 to TRBJ2-3; D tentatively fits TRBD1 or TRBD2 (6 bases each). Trimming pared 1 base from V and 8 bases from J, leaving 13 bases between. CDR1 and CDR2 from the germline V gene are SGHTA and FQGNSA. The CDR3 contains 14 residues. Written as DNA, the CDR3 is TGTGCCAGCAGCTTAGGGGGGGCATCGGGTACGCAGTATTTT. Its translation: CASSLGGASGTQYF.

The rearrangement joins TRBV20-1 to TRBJ1-2; 9 positions agree with TRBD1. Per germline, CDR1 DFQATT and CDR2 SNEGSKA (reference sequence). V lost 6 bases and J lost 5; bases outside the gene matches: 13. The CDR3 totals 15 residues. CDR3 in DNA: TGCAGTGCGCCGGGACAGGGAAGTAACTCGTATGGCTACACCTTC. Protein sequence: CSAPGQGSNSYGYTF.